These 20 T cell receptor beta chains were all obtained from the same sample, sequenced in a study of regulatory dendritic cells for organ transplantation. Their antigens are not known. TCRdb's copy holds only in-frame clones and misses some; the assay was immunoSEQ multiplex PCR. The profile shows approximately 22,000 clones, about 85% of them singletons. CFSE-labeled sorted T cells met regulatory or mature dendritic cells for around 5 days. What was sequenced was naive CD4+ T cells from blood cultured with dendritic cells. Subset noted: CD45RA+ naive T cells. The receptors were gathered from a human donor in good health.

This chain links TRBV28 with TRBJ2-5; 7 bases agree with TRBD2. The length of the CDR3 is 17 residues. The germline V gene encodes CDR1 MDHEN and CDR2 SYDVKM. With V trimmed by 7 bases and J by 4 bases, 18 bases remained unmatched. The CDR3 loop reads CASTGPPSSWGGETQYF. The CDR3 DNA reads as TGTGCCAGCACCGGGCCCCCGAGTTCCTGGGGGGGAGAGACCCAGTACTTC.

This chain connects TRBV7-2 to TRBJ2-7; D is perhaps TRBD1 (6 bases). Germline V gene data show CDR1 as SGHTA and CDR2 as FQGNSA. The CDR3 covers 13 residues. Trimming took off 5 bases at V and 7 bases at J, with 15 bases between the two ends. The CDR3 sequence is CASSTRTELEQYF. DNA of the CDR3: TGTGCCAGCAGCACCCGGACAGAGCTAGAGCAGTACTTC. Combining the CDR3 with reference TRBV7-2 and TRBJ2-7 gives the whole variable domain GAGVSQSPSNKVTEKGKDVELRCDPISGHTALYWYRQSLGQGLEFLIYFQGNSAPDKSGLPSDRFSAERTGGSVSTLTIQRTQQEDSAVYLCASSTRTELEQYFGPGTRLTVT.

This chain connects TRBV28 to TRBJ2-1, with TRBD1 identical over 9 bases. CDR3 size: 15 residues. V shed 5 bases and J 2 bases; nucleotides not matched to a gene: 4. Germline-derived CDR1 and CDR2 are MDHEN and SYDVKM. This CDR3 is CASSGGTGTYNEQFF. Here the CDR3 DNA reads TGTGCCAGCAGTGGAGGGACAGGGACCTACAATGAGCAGTTCTTC.

The genes are TRBV4-2 and TRBJ2-3; D is undetermined. Germline V gene data show CDR1 as LGHNA and CDR2 as YNFKEQ. V lost 1 base, J lost 2 bases, and 7 bases lay in between. CDR3 size: 14 residues. The CDR3 region is CASSQGRHTDTQYF. The CDR3 region has the DNA TGTGCCAGCAGCCAAGGAAGGCACACAGATACGCAGTATTTT.

V is TRBV2 and J is TRBJ2-2; TRBD2 might be the D (6 bases). The V end was cut by 5 bases, the J end by 0 bases, with 13 bases between. Germline V gives CDR1 SNHLY, CDR2 FYNNEI. This CDR3 spans 16 amino acids. For the CDR3, the DNA is TGTGCCAGCAGTCCCACCGGGAGACCGAACACCGGGGAGCTGTTTTTT. Translation: CASSPTGRPNTGELFF.

This clone was observed a handful of times. The chain has TRBV29-1 and TRBJ2-3, with TRBD2 identical over 12 bases. Germline trimming cut 7 bases from V and 0 bases from J; bases unmatched to any gene: 8. This CDR3 comprises 16 residues. Per the germline V gene, CDR1 is SQVTM and CDR2 is ANQGSEA. The CDR3 DNA follows: TGCAGCGGACTAGCGGGAGAGGGCACAAGCACAGATACGCAGTATTTT. Protein sequence: CSGLAGEGTSTDTQYF.

The chain links TRBV10-3 to TRBJ1-2, with 8 bases identical to TRBD1. From germline, CDR1 is ENHRY and CDR2 SYGVKD. CDR3 length equals 13 residues. V shed 7 bases and J 8 bases; nucleotides not matched to a gene: 9. The CDR3 protein is CAITTSTGVGYTF. The DNA of the CDR3 is TGTGCCATCACCACCTCGACAGGGGTGGGCTACACCTTC.

The chain joins TRBV10-1 to TRBJ2-7; D possibly matches TRBD1 or TRBD2 (5 bases each). Germline V gene lookup returns CDR1 WNHNN and CDR2 SYGVQD (reference sequence). Trimming removed 3 bases at V and 4 bases at J, with 16 bases between. The CDR3 has 15 residues. The CDR3 bases are TGCGCCAGCAGTGATTCCTTGGGGACGAGGTACGAGCAGTACTTC. Translated: CASSDSLGTRYEQYF.

This chain links TRBV28 with TRBJ1-1, with D unclear. CDR3 length: 13 amino acids. CDR1 is MDHEN, CDR2 SYDVKM, per germline. Trimming left V 6 bases short and J 5 bases short, with 13 bases between. The CDR3 region has the DNA TGTGCCAGCAGCGTGGGCGGGAGTACTGAAGCTTTCTTT. It translates to CASSVGGSTEAFF. The variable domain in full, completed from reference TRBV28 and TRBJ1-1, reads DVKVTQSSRYLVKRTGEKVFLECVQDMDHENMFWYRQDPGLGLRLIYFSYDVKMKEKGDIPEGYSVSREKKERFSLILESASTNQTSMYLCASSVGGSTEAFFGQGTRLTVV.

The rearrangement links TRBV28 to TRBJ1-5, with D unresolved. The CDR3 extends over 19 amino acids. The V end was cut by 6 bases, the J end by 0 bases, with 24 bases between. The germline CDR1 and CDR2 sequences are MDHEN and SYDVKM. In DNA, the CDR3 is TGTGCCAGCAGATCCTCCCGCTTACTACTCGGTTATAGCAATCAGCCCCAGCATTTT. It is translated as CASRSSRLLLGYSNQPQHF.

The chain is built from TRBV7-9 and TRBJ2-5; D gene unclear. Looked up from germline, CDR1 is SEHNR and CDR2 is FQNEAQ (reference sequence). The CDR3 runs to 14 residues. V lost 0 bases and J lost 0, with 5 bases in between. The CDR3 DNA follows: TGTGCCAGCAGCTTAGCGGTGAACCAAGAGACCCAGTACTTC. Translated, it gives CASSLAVNQETQYF. The variable domain in full, with the rest retrieved from reference TRBV7-9 and TRBJ2-5, is DTGVSQNPRHKITKRGQNVTFRCDPISEHNRLYWYRQTLGQGPEFLTYFQNEAQLEKSRLLSDRFSAERPKGSFSTLEIQRTEQGDSAMYLCASSLAVNQETQYFGPGTRLLVL.

J is TRBJ2-3 and V is TRBV6-4; D is undetermined. Germline V gene lookup returns CDR1 MRHNA and CDR2 SNTAGT. The CDR3 loop spans 15 amino acids. V lost 4 bases and J lost 0, with 11 bases in between. The CDR3 DNA follows: TGTGCCAGCAGTGTAATAGAATTAAGCACAGATACGCAGTATTTT. Its protein is CASSVIELSTDTQYF.

This rearrangement joins TRBV6-1 to TRBJ1-5, with TRBD1 matching 7 bases. CDR1 MNHNS and CDR2 SASEGT come from the germline V gene. V dropped 5 bases and J dropped 8; count of bases not matched to a gene: 9. The length of the CDR3 is 14 residues. The CDR3 sequence: CASSSNDRAKPQHF. The CDR3 DNA reads as TGTGCCAGCAGTTCGAACGACAGGGCTAAGCCCCAGCATTTT.

This clone came up a few times. The chain has TRBV6-5 and TRBJ2-5, with TRBD1 matching over 9 bases. Losses at the gene ends were 5 bases for V and 5 bases for J; bases not matched to a gene: 3. CDR1 and CDR2 (germline): MNHEY, SVGAGI. The CDR3 is 13 residues long. The CDR3 is CASSRGQGETQYF. DNA for the CDR3: TGTGCCAGCAGTCGGGGACAGGGTGAGACCCAGTACTTC.

There are a few counts of this clone. CDR3 sequence: CASSFLTYGYTF. The CDR3 nucleotides read TGTGCCAGCAGCTTTCTTACCTATGGCTACACCTTC. V usage is TRBV5-6 and J usage is TRBJ1-2; D is unclear. The CDR3 sequence is 12 residues long. Trimming removed 2 bases from V and 4 bases from J, with 6 bases in between. CDR1 SGHDT and CDR2 YYEEEE come from the germline V gene.

The chain combines TRBV25-1 with TRBJ1-1, with D possibly being TRBD1 (6 bases). This CDR3 spans 13 amino acids. Trimming took 3 bases from V and 9 from J, leaving 14 bases between them. Germline CDR1 reads MGHDK; CDR2 reads SYGVNS. The CDR3 region is CASSDLRGGKAFF. In nucleotides, the CDR3 is TGTGCCAGCAGTGACCTCAGGGGAGGGAAAGCTTTCTTT.

This clone was counted a few times. The gene calls are TRBV7-2 and TRBJ2-7, with D possibly being TRBD1 (5 bases). There are 14 residues in the CDR3. Germline loops: CDR1 SGHTA, CDR2 FQGNSA. Trimming removed 1 base from V and 2 bases from J, with 9 bases in between. The CDR3 DNA reads TGTGCCAGCAGCTTAGTTCAGGGCCCCTACGAGCAGTACTTC. It is translated as CASSLVQGPYEQYF.

This chain links TRBV5-6 with TRBJ1-3; D is uncertain. The germline CDR1 and CDR2 sequences are SGHDT and YYEEEE. This CDR3 region has 17 residues. Deletions cut 1 base from V and 10 bases from J, with 24 bases between. The CDR3 region is CASSLKAWAGGIGTIYF. The CDR3 nucleotides read TGTGCCAGCAGCTTGAAGGCATGGGCGGGCGGAATCGGGACCATATATTTT. The whole variable domain, filled in from reference TRBV5-6 and TRBJ1-3, reads DAGVTQSPTHLIKTRGQQVTLRCSPKSGHDTVSWYQQALGQGPQFIFQYYEEEERQRGNFPDRFSGHQFPNYSSELNVNALLLGDSALYLCASSLKAWAGGIGTIYFGEGSWLTVV.

The chain carries TRBV7-8 and TRBJ1-5; D is unclear. Trimming stripped 5 bases from V and 6 bases from J, with 11 bases between. Germline lookup yields CDR1 SGHVS and CDR2 FQNEAQ. CDR3 size: 13 residues. In nucleotides, the CDR3 is TGTGCCAGCAGCCCCTGGACGAGTCAGCCCCAGCATTTT. Amino acids: CASSPWTSQPQHF.

This clone occurred once. V gene TRBV7-9 combines with J gene TRBJ1-6; D is perhaps TRBD1 (5 bases). The CDR3 contains 14 residues. The V gene's germline CDR1 is SEHNR and CDR2 FQNEAQ (reference sequence). V was shortened by 5 bases and J by 7 bases, with 12 bases between the two germline ends. The chain's CDR3 is CASSLGRGNSPLHF. The DNA for the CDR3 is TGTGCCAGCAGCCTGGGACGGGGAAATTCACCCCTCCACTTT. Drawing the rest from reference TRBV7-9 and TRBJ1-6, the complete variable domain is DTGVSQNPRHKITKRGQNVTFRCDPISEHNRLYWYRQTLGQGPEFLTYFQNEAQLEKSRLLSDRFSAERPKGSFSTLEIQRTEQGDSAMYLCASSLGRGNSPLHFGNGTRLTVT.